This is a list of T cell receptor beta chains from one sample in a study of blood T cell repertoires in COVID-19. The protocol was immunoSEQ multiplex PCR, while the TCRdb copy is restricted to in-frame clones and leaves out a portion. In the table there are about 480,000 clones, roughly 89% of which are singletons. Sequenced: peripheral blood. The receptors originated from a woman in her thirties with acute or convalescent COVID-19. Each CDR3 is given with its conserved first and last residue. The D gene is left open where the match is weak. Not all rows give a size; the values are once, few, many and, for expanded clones, a class.

d_gene,abundance,v_gene,j_gene,CDR3aa,CDR3nt
TRBD1,-,TRBV29-1,TRBJ2-3,CSVTGVGGETDTQYF,TGCAGCGTAACAGGGGTTGGGGGTGAGACAGATACGCAGTATTTT
-,-,TRBV25-1,TRBJ1-4,CASKAQGREKLFF,TGTGCCAGCAAGGCACAGGGCCGGGAAAAACTGTTTTTT
-,few,TRBV6-1,TRBJ1-1,CASSEQSRVSTEAFF,TGTGCCAGCAGTGAACAGAGCAGGGTGAGCACTGAAGCTTTCTTT
TRBD1,-,TRBV6-5,TRBJ1-1,CASRRQGYAEAFF,TGTGCCAGCAGACGACAGGGGTACGCTGAAGCTTTCTTT
-,-,TRBV7-7,TRBJ2-5,CASSPLGGAQETQYF,TGTGCCAGCAGCCCCTTGGGGGGGGCACAAGAGACCCAGTACTTC
TRBD1,-,TRBV10-3,TRBJ1-4,CAISEEQGRGEKLFF,TGTGCCATCAGTGAGGAACAGGGGAGAGGTGAAAAACTGTTTTTT
TRBD1,-,TRBV23-1,TRBJ2-5,CASSQCGQGWLGTQYF,TGCGCCAGCAGTCAATGCGGACAGGGGTGGTTAGGGACCCAGTACTTC
TRBD1,-,TRBV29-1,TRBJ2-3,CSVVGQGSDTQYF,TGCAGCGTTGTGGGACAGGGGTCCGATACGCAGTATTTT
TRBD2,once,TRBV29-1,TRBJ2-3,CSVASGGPSTDTQYF,TGCAGCGTCGCCAGCGGGGGGCCTAGCACAGATACGCAGTATTTT
TRBD2,-,TRBV5-1,TRBJ2-6,CASSPGGVGGANVLTF,TGCGCCAGCAGCCCGGGGGGGGTTGGCGGGGCCAACGTCCTGACTTTC
TRBD1,-,TRBV6-1,TRBJ1-2,CASSDEQGAFYGYTF,TGTGCCAGCAGTGACGAACAGGGGGCCTTCTATGGCTACACCTTC
TRBD1,-,TRBV5-1,TRBJ2-6,CASSLWGQGRGANVLTF,TGCGCCAGCAGCTTGTGGGGACAGGGGAGAGGGGCCAACGTCCTGACTTTC
TRBD1,-,TRBV6-2/TRBV6-3,TRBJ1-3,CASSNYRGGTSGNTIYF,TGTGCCAGCAGTAACTACAGGGGAGGAACCTCTGGAAACACCATATATTTT
-,once,TRBV7-9,TRBJ1-2,CASSLGSGGGYTF,TGTGCCAGCAGCTTAGGTTCCGGCGGGGGCTACACCTTC
TRBD1,-,TRBV9,TRBJ1-3,CASSASGTGGNTIYF,TGTGCCAGCAGCGCGTCAGGGACAGGGGGAAACACCATATATTTT
-,-,TRBV19,TRBJ1-1,CASSIQGQFREAFF,TGTGCCAGTAGTATCCAGGGTCAGTTTCGGGAAGCTTTCTTT
TRBD1,-,TRBV27,TRBJ1-6,CASSLMGQGNSPLHF,TGTGCCAGCAGTTTAATGGGACAGGGCAATTCACCCCTCCACTTT
-,-,TRBV6-5,TRBJ2-2,CASRPRREWAGELFF,TGTGCCAGCAGGCCACGCAGGGAATGGGCCGGGGAGCTGTTTTTT
TRBD1,-,TRBV5-1,TRBJ2-1,CASSLRTGGSSYNEQFF,TGCGCCAGCAGCTTGAGGACAGGCGGAAGCTCCTACAATGAGCAGTTCTTC
-,once,TRBV5-1,TRBJ2-7,CASSLVVRDSGEQYF,TGCGCCAGCAGCTTGGTTGTTCGGGACAGCGGGGAGCAGTACTTC
-,-,TRBV19,TRBJ2-6,CASSVRDTPSGANVLTF,TGTGCCAGTAGTGTCCGGGACACCCCCTCTGGGGCCAACGTCCTGACTTTC
TRBD2,once,TRBV4-1,TRBJ2-6,CASSQGLAGSSGANVLTF,TGCGCCAGCAGCCAGGGGCTAGCGGGGAGCTCTGGGGCCAACGTCCTGACTTTC
-,-,TRBV6-5,TRBJ2-7,CASSYSNSPGSDEQYF,TGTGCCAGCAGTTACTCGAATAGTCCAGGGTCGGACGAGCAGTACTTC
-,-,TRBV27,TRBJ1-1,CASSFSGSEAFF,TGTGCCAGCAGTTTTTCGGGGTCTGAAGCTTTCTTT
-,-,TRBV7-9,TRBJ2-7,CASSLVGGTYEQYF,TGTGCCAGCAGCTTAGTTGGGGGGACCTACGAGCAGTACTTC
-,-,TRBV9,TRBJ2-4,CASSARGEAKNIQYF,TGTGCCAGCAGCGCCCGAGGAGAGGCCAAAAACATTCAGTACTTC
-,-,TRBV5-4,TRBJ2-5,CASSLQGMGQETQYF,TGTGCCAGCAGCTTACAGGGTATGGGCCAAGAGACCCAGTACTTC
-,once,TRBV5-4,TRBJ1-2,CASSLTETNYGYTF,TGTGCCAGCAGCTTGACAGAAACTAACTATGGCTACACCTTC
TRBD2,-,TRBV29-1,TRBJ2-5,CSVELAGAKTQYF,TGCAGCGTTGAGCTAGCGGGGGCAAAGACCCAGTACTTC
TRBD2,-,TRBV30,TRBJ2-3,CAWSVTGGPADTQYF,TGTGCCTGGAGTGTAACGGGGGGGCCGGCAGATACGCAGTATTTT
-,-,TRBV6-5,TRBJ1-1,CASVGGRTEAFF,TGTGCCAGCGTCGGGGGGAGGACTGAAGCTTTCTTT
-,-,TRBV7-9,TRBJ2-7,CASSLTGSSYEQYF,TGTGCCAGCAGCTTAACAGGGAGCTCCTACGAGCAGTACTTC
TRBD1,-,TRBV30,TRBJ2-2,CACVSGTGHGELFF,TGTGCCTGCGTCAGCGGGACAGGGCACGGGGAGCTGTTTTTT
-,-,TRBV9,TRBJ2-5,CASSVAGHQETQYF,TGTGCCAGCAGCGTAGCAGGACATCAAGAGACCCAGTACTTC
TRBD1,-,TRBV6-5,TRBJ2-5,CASSYSDRGGKTQYF,TGTGCCAGCAGTTACTCGGACAGGGGAGGAAAGACCCAGTACTTC
-,-,TRBV5-1,TRBJ1-1,CASSLERGITEAFF,TGCGCCAGCAGCTTGGAACGGGGGATCACTGAAGCTTTCTTT
-,-,TRBV12-3/TRBV12-4,TRBJ1-2,CASARRVVYGYTF,TGTGCCAGCGCCCGACGGGTTGTCTATGGCTACACCTTC
TRBD1,-,TRBV2,TRBJ2-1,CASRTKGQGADGNEQFF,TGTGCCAGCAGAACCAAGGGACAGGGGGCTGATGGCAATGAGCAGTTCTTC
TRBD1,-,TRBV4-1,TRBJ2-7,CASSVNRGHLYEQYF,TGCGCCAGCAGCGTCAACAGGGGGCATCTCTACGAGCAGTACTTC
-,-,TRBV7-3,TRBJ2-3,CASSSNLGGTDTQYF,TGTGCCAGCAGCTCTAACTTAGGGGGCACAGATACGCAGTATTTT
-,-,TRBV5-1,TRBJ2-7,CASSRVGGATYEQYF,TGCGCCAGCAGCCGCGTTGGGGGGGCTACTTACGAGCAGTACTTC
TRBD1,-,TRBV28,TRBJ2-1,CASSPASTGKDNEQFF,TGTGCCAGCAGTCCCGCATCGACAGGGAAGGATAATGAGCAGTTCTTC
-,-,TRBV3-1/TRBV3-2,TRBJ2-7,CASSVGRAGYEQYF,TGTGCCAGCAGCGTGGGGCGCGCGGGGTACGAGCAGTACTTC
-,-,TRBV27,TRBJ2-7,CASSLSPPPGEQYF,TGTGCCAGCAGTTTAAGTCCCCCTCCCGGCGAGCAGTACTTC
TRBD1,-,TRBV5-4,TRBJ1-1,CASSTADRMNTEAFF,TGTGCCAGCAGCACGGCGGACAGGATGAACACTGAAGCTTTCTTT
-,-,TRBV15,TRBJ1-2,CATSRLPRDGYTF,TGTGCCACCAGCAGGCTACCGCGCGATGGCTACACCTTC
-,-,TRBV4-1,TRBJ2-4,CASSHPSVGQGSSKNIQYF,TGCGCCAGCAGCCACCCTTCGGTGGGGCAGGGTAGTAGCAAAAACATTCAGTACTTC